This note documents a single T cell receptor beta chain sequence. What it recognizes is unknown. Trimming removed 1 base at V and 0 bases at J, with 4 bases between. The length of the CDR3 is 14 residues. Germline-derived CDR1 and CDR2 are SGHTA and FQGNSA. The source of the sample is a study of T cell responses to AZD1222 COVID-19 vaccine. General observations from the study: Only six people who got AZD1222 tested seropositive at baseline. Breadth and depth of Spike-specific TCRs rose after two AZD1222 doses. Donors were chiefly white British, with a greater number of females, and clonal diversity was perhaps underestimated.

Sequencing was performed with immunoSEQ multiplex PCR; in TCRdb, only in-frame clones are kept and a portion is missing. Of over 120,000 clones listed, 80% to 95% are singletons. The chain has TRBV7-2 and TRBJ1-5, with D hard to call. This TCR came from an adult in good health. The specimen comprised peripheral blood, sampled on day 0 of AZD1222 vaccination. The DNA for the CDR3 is TGTGCCAGCAGCTTAGGTCATAGCAATCAGCCCCAGCATTTT. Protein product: CASSLGHSNQPQHF.